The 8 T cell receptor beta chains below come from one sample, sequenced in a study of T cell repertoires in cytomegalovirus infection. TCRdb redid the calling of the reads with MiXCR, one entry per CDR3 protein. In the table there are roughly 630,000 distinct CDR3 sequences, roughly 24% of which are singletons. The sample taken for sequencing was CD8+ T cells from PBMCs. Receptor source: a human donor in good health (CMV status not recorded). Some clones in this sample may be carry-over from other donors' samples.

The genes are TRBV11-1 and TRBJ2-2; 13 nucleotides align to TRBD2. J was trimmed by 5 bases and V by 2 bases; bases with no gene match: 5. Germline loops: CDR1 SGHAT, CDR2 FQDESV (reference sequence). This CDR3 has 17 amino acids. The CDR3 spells CASSLPPGLAGTGELFF. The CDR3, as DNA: TGTGCCAGCAGCTTACCTCCGGGACTAGCGGGGACCGGGGAGCTGTTTTTT.

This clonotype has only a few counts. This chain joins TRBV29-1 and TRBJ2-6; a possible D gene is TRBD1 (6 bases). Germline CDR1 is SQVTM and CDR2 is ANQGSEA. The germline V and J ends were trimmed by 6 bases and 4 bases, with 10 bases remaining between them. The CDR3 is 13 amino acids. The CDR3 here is CSVYRVGANVLTF. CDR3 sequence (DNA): TGCAGCGTCTACAGGGTCGGGGCCAACGTCCTGACTTTC.

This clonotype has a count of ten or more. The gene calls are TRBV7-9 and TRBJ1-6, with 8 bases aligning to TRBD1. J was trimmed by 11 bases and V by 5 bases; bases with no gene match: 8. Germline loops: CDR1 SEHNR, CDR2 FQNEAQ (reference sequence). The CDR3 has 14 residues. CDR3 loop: CASSAGTGGTPLHF. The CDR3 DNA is TGTGCCAGCAGCGCCGGGACAGGTGGGACACCCCTCCACTTT.

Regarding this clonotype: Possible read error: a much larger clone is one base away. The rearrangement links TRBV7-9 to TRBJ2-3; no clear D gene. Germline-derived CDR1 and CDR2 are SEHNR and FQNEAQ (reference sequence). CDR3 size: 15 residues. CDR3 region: CANSDFTYSTDTQYF. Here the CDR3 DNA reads TGTGCCAACAGCGACTTCACGTATAGCACAGATACGCAGTATTTT.

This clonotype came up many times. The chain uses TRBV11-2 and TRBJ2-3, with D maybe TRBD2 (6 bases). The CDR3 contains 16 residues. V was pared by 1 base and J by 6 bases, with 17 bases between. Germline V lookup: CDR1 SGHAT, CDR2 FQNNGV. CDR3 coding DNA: TGTGCCAGCAGCTTAGGGCAGCGGACTACTGGGGATACGCAGTATTTT. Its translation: CASSLGQRTTGDTQYF. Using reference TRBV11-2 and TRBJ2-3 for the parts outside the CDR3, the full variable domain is EAGVAQSPRYKIIEKRQSVAFWCNPISGHATLYWYQQILGQGPKLLIQFQNNGVVDDSQLPKDRFSAERLKGVDSTLKIQPAKLEDSAVYLCASSLGQRTTGDTQYFGPGTRLTVL.

As DNA, the CDR3 is TGTGCCAGCAGTTCCGTCTCTAACACTGAAGCTTTCTTT. This codes for CASSSVSNTEAFF. This sequence joins TRBV6-5 and TRBJ1-1; no definite D call. The length of the CDR3 is 13 residues. In germline, CDR1 is MNHEY, CDR2 SVGAGI. V dropped 4 bases and J dropped 2 bases, with 8 bases sitting between them.

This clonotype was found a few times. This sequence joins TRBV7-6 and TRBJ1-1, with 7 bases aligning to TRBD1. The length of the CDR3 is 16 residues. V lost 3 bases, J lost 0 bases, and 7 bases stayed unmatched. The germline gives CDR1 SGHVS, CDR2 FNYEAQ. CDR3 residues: CASSLGGGQLNTEAFF. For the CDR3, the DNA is TGTGCCAGCAGCTTGGGGGGGGGACAGTTGAACACTGAAGCTTTCTTT.

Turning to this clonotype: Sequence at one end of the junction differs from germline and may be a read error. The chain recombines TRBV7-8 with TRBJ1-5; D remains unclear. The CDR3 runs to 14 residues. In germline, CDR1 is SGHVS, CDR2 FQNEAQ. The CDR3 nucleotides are TGTGCCAGCAGCTTAGAAGGGAGCACTCAGCTCCAGCATTTT. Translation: CASSLEGSTQLQHF.